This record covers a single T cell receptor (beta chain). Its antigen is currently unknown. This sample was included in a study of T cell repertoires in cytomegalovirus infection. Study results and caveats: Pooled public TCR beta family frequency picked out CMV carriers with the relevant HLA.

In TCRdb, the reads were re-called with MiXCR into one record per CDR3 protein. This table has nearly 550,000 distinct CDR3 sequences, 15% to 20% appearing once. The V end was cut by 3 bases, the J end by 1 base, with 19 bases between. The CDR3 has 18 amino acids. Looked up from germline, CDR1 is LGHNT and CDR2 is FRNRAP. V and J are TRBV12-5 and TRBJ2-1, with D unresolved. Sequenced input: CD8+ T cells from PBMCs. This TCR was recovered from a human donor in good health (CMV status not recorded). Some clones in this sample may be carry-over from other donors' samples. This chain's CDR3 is CASGFGHGWAVSYNEQFF. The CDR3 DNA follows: TGTGCTAGTGGTTTCGGGCACGGATGGGCGGTTTCCTACAATGAGCAGTTCTTC.